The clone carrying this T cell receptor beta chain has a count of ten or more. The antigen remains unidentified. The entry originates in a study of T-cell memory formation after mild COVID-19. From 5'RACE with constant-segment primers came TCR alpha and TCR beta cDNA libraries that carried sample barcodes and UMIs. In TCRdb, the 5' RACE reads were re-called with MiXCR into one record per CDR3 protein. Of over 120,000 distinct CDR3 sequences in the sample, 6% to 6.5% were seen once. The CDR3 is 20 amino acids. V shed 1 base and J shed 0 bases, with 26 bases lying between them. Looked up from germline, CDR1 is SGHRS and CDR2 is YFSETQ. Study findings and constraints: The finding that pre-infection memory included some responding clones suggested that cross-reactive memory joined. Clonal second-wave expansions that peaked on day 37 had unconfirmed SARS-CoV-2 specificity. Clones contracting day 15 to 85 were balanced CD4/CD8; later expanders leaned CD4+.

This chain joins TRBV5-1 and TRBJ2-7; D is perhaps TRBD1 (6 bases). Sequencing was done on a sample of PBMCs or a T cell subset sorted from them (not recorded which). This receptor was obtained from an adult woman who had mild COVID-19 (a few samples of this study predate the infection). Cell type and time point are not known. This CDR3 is CASSLPQDRGGLPYSYEQYF. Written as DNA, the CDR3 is TGCGCCAGCAGCTTGCCGCAAGACAGAGGGGGTCTACCATACTCCTACGAGCAGTACTTC.